These 29 T cell receptor beta chains originate from one sample sequenced in a study of shared T cell receptors in the human thymus. The data were produced by immunoSEQ multiplex PCR, yet TCRdb's version contains in-frame clones alone and is incomplete. The data show roughly 500,000 clones, roughly 74% seen once. The same data also went into a second study, on human thymus T cells.

The sample taken for sequencing was thymocytes. Receptors were obtained from a boy less than two years old with a congenital heart defect.

This sequence joins TRBV27 and TRBJ2-3; 8 positions match TRBD2. The CDR3 consists of 17 residues. Germline values: CDR1 MNHEY, CDR2 SMNVEV (reference sequence). The V segment lost 4 bases and the J segment 0 bases; nucleotides outside the gene matches: 9. As DNA, the CDR3 is TGTGCCAGCAGTTCCTCCGAACAGCGGGAGAGCACAGATACGCAGTATTTT. Amino acids: CASSSSEQRESTDTQYF.

This rearrangement joins TRBV7-9 to TRBJ1-2; 8 bases agree with TRBD1. Germline CDR1 and CDR2: SEHNR and FQNEAQ (reference sequence). The CDR3 is made up of 15 amino acids. Losses at the gene ends were 5 bases for V and 2 bases for J; bases not matched to a gene: 7. The CDR3 nucleotides are TGTGCCAGCAGCGCGTCAGGGGGCCCGAACTATGGCTACACCTTC. This gives the protein CASSASGGPNYGYTF.

The chain is built from TRBV5-6 and TRBJ1-2, with TRBD1 matching over 12 bases. Germline V gene sequence: CDR1 SGHDT, CDR2 YYEEEE. The V gene end was trimmed by 5 bases and the J gene end by 4 bases; junction bases not matched to a gene: 3. The CDR3 is 14 amino acids. CDR3: CASRGDRGLYGYTF. DNA of the CDR3: TGTGCCAGCAGGGGGGACAGGGGGCTCTATGGCTACACCTTC.

This chain connects TRBV21-1 to TRBJ2-1; TRBD2, the table's D call, was not compared with the DNA. TRBV21-1 is a pseudogene segment. The CDR3 contains 14 residues. CDR3 sequence: CASRRAGSCNEQFF. The CDR3 DNA reads TGTGCCAGCAGACGGGCGGGTTCATGCAATGAGCAGTTCTTC.

The chain links TRBV7-8 to TRBJ2-7, with 7 bases matching TRBD1. Germline-derived CDR1 and CDR2 are SGHVS and FQNEAQ. CDR3 size: 16 residues. Losses at the gene ends were 4 bases for V and 0 bases for J; bases not matched to a gene: 9. CDR3 sequence: CASSCAFGQASYEQYF. The CDR3 nucleotides read TGTGCCAGCAGCTGTGCCTTCGGACAGGCCTCCTACGAGCAGTACTTC.

This chain links TRBV28 with TRBJ2-5; TRBD2 agrees at 11 bases. The CDR3 loop spans 17 amino acids. Trimming took 6 bases from V and 5 from J; bases not matched to a gene: 14. Germline CDR1 reads MDHEN; CDR2 reads SYDVKM. CDR3 nucleotide sequence: TGTGCCAGCAGGGGTCTAGCGGGAGGCCCCCGGTTGGAGACCCAGTACTTC. Its translation: CASRGLAGGPRLETQYF.

The CDR3 here is CASSLGGGSGSPNEKLFF. CDR3 in DNA: TGTGCCAGCAGCTTAGGAGGGGGCTCAGGATCGCCTAATGAAAAACTGTTTTTT. This sequence joins TRBV7-9 and TRBJ1-4; TRBD1 aligns across 7 bases. Germline CDR1 reads SEHNR; CDR2 reads FQNEAQ (reference sequence). The CDR3 loop spans 18 amino acids. V lost 1 base, J lost 3 bases, and 11 bases stayed unmatched.

This chain links TRBV27 with TRBJ2-5, with 11 bases that match TRBD2. V lost 6 bases, J lost 4 bases, and 13 bases stayed unmatched. This CDR3 has 17 residues. Germline V gives CDR1 MNHEY, CDR2 SMNVEV (reference sequence). As DNA, the CDR3 is TGTGCCAGCAGCCCCTTAAAACTAGCGGGAGATCCAGAGACCCAGTACTTC. Amino acids: CASSPLKLAGDPETQYF.

CDR3 DNA sequence: TGTGCCAGCAGTTACTGTCTAGCGGCCCACTACGAGCAGTACTTC. Protein sequence: CASSYCLAAHYEQYF. The rearrangement uses TRBV6-5 and TRBJ2-7; 7 bases fit TRBD2. The CDR3 loop spans 15 amino acids. CDR1 is MNHEY, CDR2 SVGAGI, per germline. J was trimmed by 3 bases and V by 1 base; bases with no gene match: 6.

This chain links TRBV28 with TRBJ1-2, with 11 bases that match TRBD1. The CDR3 extends over 14 amino acids. J lost 8 bases, V lost 8 bases, and 10 bases had no gene match. Per the germline V gene, CDR1 is MDHEN and CDR2 is SYDVKM. The DNA of the CDR3 is TGTGCCAGCTACGACCCCGGGACAGGGGGAGGCTACACCTTC. Translation: CASYDPGTGGGYTF.

The J gene is TRBJ1-5, the V gene TRBV6-1; 8 nucleotides agree with TRBD1. The CDR3 extends over 15 amino acids. The junction had 6 bases not matched to a gene; V was cut back by 6 bases and J by 2 bases. In germline, CDR1 is MNHNS, CDR2 SASEGT. The CDR3 DNA sequence: TGTGCCAGCAGAATCACAGGGGGGGGCAATCAGCCCCAGCATTTT. The encoded protein is CASRITGGGNQPQHF.

This chain uses TRBV29-1 with TRBJ2-5; 9 positions match TRBD1. The germline gives CDR1 SQVTM, CDR2 ANQGSEA. The CDR3 spans 16 residues. V trimming: 2 bases; J trimming: 5 bases; junction bases outside the gene matches: 12. The CDR3 here is CSVEINRDRESETQYF. CDR3 nucleotide sequence: TGCAGCGTTGAAATAAACCGGGACAGGGAATCGGAGACCCAGTACTTC. Complete variable domain (other parts from reference TRBV29-1 and TRBJ2-5): SAVISQKPSRDICQRGTSLTIQCQVDSQVTMMFWYRQQPGQSLTLIATANQGSEATYESGFVIDKFPISRPNLTFSTLTVSNMSPEDSSIYLCSVEINRDRESETQYFGPGTRLLVL.

The table lists this clone with a count of one. The V gene is TRBV19, the J gene TRBJ2-3; D possibly corresponds to TRBD1 (6 bases). This CDR3 has 16 amino acids. Germline CDR1 and CDR2: LNHDA and SQIVND (reference sequence). Between the trimmed V and J ends, which lost 2 bases and 2 bases, there was a span of 14 bases. Here the CDR3 reads CASSIRSGDPTDTQYF. In nucleotides, the CDR3 is TGTGCCAGTAGTATACGTTCAGGGGACCCCACAGATACGCAGTATTTT.

The J gene is TRBJ1-1, the V gene TRBV5-6, with TRBD1 as a possible D gene (5 bases). V was clipped by 0 bases and J by 7 bases, with 13 bases between them. Looked up from germline, CDR1 is SGHDT and CDR2 is YYEEEE. The CDR3 has 14 residues. The CDR3 protein is CASSLAGFVSEAFF. The CDR3 nucleotides are TGTGCCAGCAGCTTGGCAGGGTTCGTTAGTGAAGCTTTCTTT.

This clone was recorded a few times. The chain couples TRBV5-4 to TRBJ2-1; 7 bases are shared with TRBD2. Germline V lookup: CDR1 SGHNT, CDR2 YYREEE (reference sequence). This CDR3 region has 16 residues. V was pared by 5 bases and J by 0 bases, with 8 bases of the junction left unmatched. The CDR3 here is CASSSGTTSSYNEQFF. The DNA for the CDR3 is TGTGCCAGCAGTTCCGGGACTACGAGCTCCTACAATGAGCAGTTCTTC.

V gene TRBV7-9 combines with J gene TRBJ2-7; 8 bases are a match to TRBD1. The length of the CDR3 is 15 residues. Germline trimming cut 5 bases from V and 0 bases from J; bases unmatched to any gene: 6. The germline V gene encodes CDR1 SEHNR and CDR2 FQNEAQ (reference sequence). The CDR3 loop reads CASSRNRGSSYEQYF. CDR3 nucleotides: TGTGCCAGCAGCCGTAACAGGGGGAGCTCCTACGAGCAGTACTTC.

The chain combines TRBV20-1 with TRBJ2-7; no reliable D call. The V end lost 4 bases, the J end lost 3 bases, and 7 bases lay between the germline ends. The germline V gene has CDR1 DFQATT and CDR2 SNEGSKA (reference sequence). The CDR3 consists of 11 residues. The chain's CDR3 is CSATQFYEQYF. For the CDR3, the DNA is TGCAGTGCTACACAGTTCTACGAGCAGTACTTC.

The CDR3 sequence is CASSQDLRRPGGDTQYF. The DNA for the CDR3 is TGTGCCAGCAGCCAAGATCTAAGGCGGCCCGGGGGAGATACGCAGTATTTT. The chain has TRBV4-2 and TRBJ2-3, with D possibly being TRBD2 (6 bases). V was pared by 0 bases and J by 5 bases, with 18 bases between. Per germline, CDR1 LGHNA and CDR2 YNFKEQ. CDR3 size: 17 residues.

Only one count was recorded for this clone. The gene calls are TRBV10-3 and TRBJ2-1, with 7 positions matching TRBD2. This CDR3 is built from 14 residues. V was clipped by 8 bases and J by 5 bases; unmatched bases: 9. CDR1 and CDR2 from the germline V gene are ENHRY and SYGVKD. The CDR3 sequence is CAISGGSRNNEQFF. Here the CDR3 DNA reads TGTGCCATCTCAGGCGGGAGTCGCAACAATGAGCAGTTCTTC.

This clone appeared a single time. The chain is built from TRBV29-1 and TRBJ2-3; 7 nucleotides match TRBD2. The trim removed 6 bases at V and 5 bases at J, leaving 11 bases unmatched. Germline V gene sequence: CDR1 SQVTM, CDR2 ANQGSEA. The CDR3 is 14 amino acids. The CDR3, as DNA: TGCAGCGTCCGCTGGCGGGAGTTTGGAGATACGCAGTATTTT. Its translation: CSVRWREFGDTQYF.

This clone showed up just a few times. The V and J genes are TRBV19 and TRBJ2-5, with 9 bases aligning to TRBD1. V was pared by 1 base and J by 3 bases, with 6 bases of the junction left unmatched. Germline V gene sequence: CDR1 LNHDA, CDR2 SQIVND (reference sequence). The CDR3 is made up of 16 amino acids. CDR3 coding DNA: TGTGCCAGTAGTATAGCCAAGACAGGGGGAAAAGAGACCCAGTACTTC. It encodes CASSIAKTGGKETQYF.

The J gene is TRBJ2-3, the V gene TRBV6-5; 7 nucleotides line up with TRBD1. CDR1 and CDR2 from the germline V gene are MNHEY and SVGAGI. The CDR3 spans 12 residues. The V gene end was trimmed by 5 bases and the J gene end by 6 bases; junction bases not matched to a gene: 2. The CDR3 region has the DNA TGTGCCAGCAGTCGCAGGGGGGATACGCAGTATTTT. Translating gives CASSRRGDTQYF.

J is TRBJ2-5 and V is TRBV7-9; D might be TRBD2 (6 bases). The CDR3 is 14 residues long. V lost 2 bases and J 11 bases, leaving 18 bases between the germline ends. Germline V gene lookup returns CDR1 SEHNR and CDR2 FQNEAQ (reference sequence). The CDR3 here is CASSLRGTPEAQYF. DNA for the CDR3: TGTGCCAGCAGCTTACGGGGGACTCCCGAGGCTCAGTACTTC. The full variable domain, rest sourced from reference TRBV7-9 and TRBJ2-5, is DTGVSQNPRHKITKRGQNVTFRCDPISEHNRLYWYRQTLGQGPEFLTYFQNEAQLEKSRLLSDRFSAERPKGSFSTLEIQRTEQGDSAMYLCASSLRGTPEAQYFGPGTRLLVL.

For the CDR3, the DNA is TGTGCCAGCAGCACCTACGACAGGGGAGACACTGAAGCTTTCTTT. Protein product: CASSTYDRGDTEAFF. V gene TRBV21-1 combines with J gene TRBJ1-1; TRBD1, as called in the table, went unchecked against the DNA. TRBV21-1 corresponds to a pseudogene. CDR3 size: 15 residues.

The DNA of the CDR3 is TGTGCTAGTGGTTTGATCCGTCAGCGGAACACAGATACGCAGTATTTT. It yields the protein CASGLIRQRNTDTQYF. J is TRBJ2-3 and V is TRBV12-5; TRBD2 might be the D (5 bases). The CDR3 totals 16 residues. V lost 2 bases to trimming and J lost 2 bases, with 14 bases between them. CDR1 is LGHNT, CDR2 FRNRAP, per germline.

V gene TRBV6-5 combines with J gene TRBJ2-2; D gene uncertain. V was trimmed by 5 bases and J by 1 base, leaving 11 bases between them. Per the germline V gene, CDR1 is MNHEY and CDR2 is SVGAGI. This CDR3 comprises 15 residues. CDR3 sequence: CASSPSSGNTGELFF. The CDR3 nucleotides are TGTGCCAGCAGTCCCTCGTCAGGGAACACCGGGGAGCTGTTTTTT.

A single count supports this clone. The genes are TRBV28 and TRBJ2-7; 8 positions agree with TRBD1. J gave up 0 bases and V 5 bases, and 27 bases lay outside the gene matches. CDR1 and CDR2 (germline): MDHEN, SYDVKM. The CDR3 sequence is 22 residues long. The CDR3 sequence: CASSHPDRESGSRSSSSYEQYF. The CDR3 region has the DNA TGTGCCAGCAGTCACCCGGACAGGGAGTCGGGTAGCAGGTCCTCCAGCTCCTACGAGCAGTACTTC. Variable domain in full (rest from reference TRBV28 and TRBJ2-7): DVKVTQSSRYLVKRTGEKVFLECVQDMDHENMFWYRQDPGLGLRLIYFSYDVKMKEKGDIPEGYSVSREKKERFSLILESASTNQTSMYLCASSHPDRESGSRSSSSYEQYFGPGTRLTVT.

This clone is a singleton in its sample. This rearrangement joins TRBV27 to TRBJ2-5; TRBD2 aligns across 12 bases. Germline CDR1 and CDR2: MNHEY and SMNVEV (reference sequence). Trimming cost V 10 bases and J 5 bases; bases outside gene matches: 11. The CDR3 is 15 amino acids. CDR3 DNA: TGTGCCACCTCCGCTAGCGGGAGGGCCGAGGAGACCCAGTACTTC. Translation gives CATSASGRAEETQYF.

This clone was observed a handful of times. This chain links TRBV30 with TRBJ1-5; D gene unclear. The V gene lost 2 bases and the J gene lost 4 bases, with 12 bases spanning the gap. The CDR3 sequence is 14 residues long. Germline V CDR1 and CDR2: GTSNPN, SVGIG (reference sequence). The CDR3 here is CAWSSRGLNQPQHF. CDR3 bases: TGTGCCTGGAGTTCGCGAGGGCTAAATCAGCCCCAGCATTTT.